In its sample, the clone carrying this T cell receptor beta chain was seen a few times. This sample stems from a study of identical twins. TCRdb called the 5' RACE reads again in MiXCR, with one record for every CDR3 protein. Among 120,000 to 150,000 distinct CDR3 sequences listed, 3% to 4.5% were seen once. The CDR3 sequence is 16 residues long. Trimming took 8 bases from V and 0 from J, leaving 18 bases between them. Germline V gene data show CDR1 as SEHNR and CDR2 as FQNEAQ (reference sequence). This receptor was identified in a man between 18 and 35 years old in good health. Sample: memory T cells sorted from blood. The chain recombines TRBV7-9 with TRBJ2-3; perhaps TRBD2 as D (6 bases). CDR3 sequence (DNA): TGTGCCAGCTCGAGGGGCGGGATCCTTAGCACAGATACGCAGTATTTT. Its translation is CASSRGGILSTDTQYF.